What follows are 19 T cell receptor beta chains derived from one specimen sequenced in a study of blood T cell repertoires in COVID-19. Measured with immunoSEQ multiplex PCR; TCRdb has only the in-frame clones, and not every one. The table includes under 250,000 clones, about 80% detected once. The source material was peripheral blood. These receptors all come from a man aged 45-65 years with active or convalescent COVID-19.

V is TRBV7-2 and J is TRBJ2-1, with 8 bases that match TRBD2. CDR1 is SGHTA, CDR2 FQGNSA, per germline. Unmatched junction bases numbered 12, after V lost 5 bases and J lost 6 bases. This CDR3 region has 16 residues. The CDR3 DNA reads TGTGCCAGCAGCCCCCAATCGTCGGGGGGGTCCAATGAGCAGTTCTTC. Amino acid sequence: CASSPQSSGGSNEQFF. Looking up the rest from reference TRBV7-2 and TRBJ2-1 gives the full variable domain: GAGVSQSPSNKVTEKGKDVELRCDPISGHTALYWYRQSLGQGLEFLIYFQGNSAPDKSGLPSDRFSAERTGGSVSTLTIQRTQQEDSAVYLCASSPQSSGGSNEQFFGPGTRLTVL.

The sample holds one count of this clone. The sample contains more than one DNA sequence encoding this CDR3. The V call is TRBV5-1, the J call TRBJ1-1; D call uncertain. This CDR3 contains 14 residues. The germline V gene encodes CDR1 SGHRS and CDR2 YFSETQ. The V and J ends lost 0 bases and 1 base respectively, with 7 bases between them. This chain's CDR3 is CASSLVRENTEAFF. In DNA form, the CDR3 reads TGCGCCAGCAGCTTGGTGCGGGAGAACACTGAAGCTTTCTTT. The full variable domain, completed using reference TRBV5-1 and TRBJ1-1, is KAGVTQTPRYLIKTRGQQVTLSCSPISGHRSVSWYQQTPGQGLQFLFEYFSETQRNKGNFPGRFSGRQFSNSRSEMNVSTLELGDSALYLCASSLVRENTEAFFGQGTRLTVV.

This rearrangement joins TRBV6-2 or TRBV6-3 to TRBJ2-1; 11 positions match TRBD2. CDR1 is MNHEY, CDR2 SVGEGT, per germline. V lost 7 bases to trimming and J lost 4 bases; unmatched junction nucleotides: 15. There are 18 residues in the CDR3. The CDR3 nucleotides read TGTGCCAGCACCCCTACGGGGAGGACTAGCGGGTCATACAATGAGCAGTTCTTC. Protein: CASTPTGRTSGSYNEQFF.

The chain links TRBV14 to TRBJ1-1; tentatively, D is TRBD1 (6 bases). V was cut by 4 bases and J by 6 bases, with 15 bases left in between. The CDR3 has 14 amino acids. Germline V gene sequence: CDR1 SGHDN, CDR2 FVKESK. The CDR3 DNA is TGTGCCAGCAGCCTCCAGGGACACGGCCCTGAAGCTTTCTTT. This translates into CASSLQGHGPEAFF.

V usage is TRBV5-6 and J usage is TRBJ1-2; possibly TRBD1 for D (6 bases). The length of the CDR3 is 13 residues. Germline values: CDR1 SGHDT, CDR2 YYEEEE. Trimming stripped 4 bases from V and 2 bases from J, with 9 bases between. The DNA for the CDR3 is TGTGCCAGCAGCCCCGGGACAAACTATGGCTACACCTTC. It translates to CASSPGTNYGYTF.

The chain joins TRBV28 to TRBJ1-5; D not resolved. V gave up 4 bases and J gave up 0 bases, with 10 bases separating them. CDR3 length: 15 amino acids. CDR1 MDHEN and CDR2 SYDVKM come from the germline V gene. Written as DNA, the CDR3 is TGTGCCAGCAGTTCACCGGGAGCTAGCAATCAGCCCCAGCATTTT. Amino acids: CASSSPGASNQPQHF.

This chain links TRBV28 with TRBJ1-2; D is undetermined. The CDR3 runs 13 residues. Trimming stripped 7 bases from V and 4 bases from J, with 13 bases between. Germline V gene sequence: CDR1 MDHEN, CDR2 SYDVKM. In DNA, the CDR3 is TGTGCCAGCAACGATCAGGCGGGCTATGGCTACACCTTC. Translation gives CASNDQAGYGYTF.

The CDR3 DNA reads TGCGCCAGCAGCTTGGCCCCGGACAGGGGGCCACCTCGTATGAACACTGAAGCTTTCTTT. This sequence encodes CASSLAPDRGPPRMNTEAFF. The genes are TRBV5-1 and TRBJ1-1, with 11 bases identical to TRBD1. The germline V gene has CDR1 SGHRS and CDR2 YFSETQ. The CDR3 runs 20 residues. V lost 0 bases, J lost 0 bases, and 13 bases stayed unmatched.

The chain couples TRBV3-1 (or the pseudogene TRBV3-2) to TRBJ1-6; TRBD1 matches 8 bases. After removal of 4 bases from V and 10 bases from J, the junction contained 6 bases not matched to a gene. Per the germline V gene, CDR1 is LGHDT and CDR2 is YNNKEL (reference sequence). The CDR3 runs to 14 residues. The CDR3 sequence is CASSLGQGRSPLHF. The CDR3 DNA follows: TGTGCCAGCAGCCTTGGACAGGGTCGGTCACCCCTCCACTTT.

The V gene is TRBV14, the J gene TRBJ1-1, with 9 bases matching TRBD1. The V gene's germline CDR1 is SGHDN and CDR2 FVKESK. Unmatched junction bases numbered 10, after V lost 1 base and J lost 4 bases. This CDR3 comprises 17 residues. The DNA for the CDR3 is TGTGCCAGCAGCCAAGCAAGCCCGACAGGGGGTTTCACTGAAGCTTTCTTT. This encodes CASSQASPTGGFTEAFF.

The chain is built from TRBV28 and TRBJ2-5; possible D gene TRBD1, 6 bases. The CDR3 is made up of 15 amino acids. V lost 2 bases and J lost 0, with 10 bases in between. CDR1 is MDHEN and CDR2 is SYDVKM in the germline V gene. The CDR3 is CASSLPGDNQETQYF. The CDR3, as DNA: TGTGCCAGCAGTTTACCAGGGGACAACCAAGAGACCCAGTACTTC.

V gene TRBV18 combines with J gene TRBJ2-2; D may be TRBD1 (5 bases). The V gene's germline CDR1 is KGHSH and CDR2 LQKENI. The germline V and J ends were trimmed by 3 bases and 0 bases, with 20 bases remaining between them. This CDR3 has 19 residues. CDR3 nucleotide sequence: TGTGCCAGCTCACCGGCGTACCGGTTTTCAGGGACGAACACCGGGGAGCTGTTTTTT. It is translated as CASSPAYRFSGTNTGELFF.

This rearrangement joins TRBV6-2 or TRBV6-3 to TRBJ2-1; TRBD2 matches at 8 bases. This CDR3 comprises 20 residues. V lost 3 bases to trimming and J lost 2 bases; unmatched junction nucleotides: 18. Germline V gene data show CDR1 as MNHEY and CDR2 as SVGEGT. The CDR3 nucleotides read TGTGCCAGCAGTTATCTCGCGGGGGGCCCGATTAAGCGCCCCTACAATGAGCAGTTCTTC. The encoded protein is CASSYLAGGPIKRPYNEQFF.

The chain recombines TRBV28 with TRBJ1-5, with 9 bases aligning to TRBD1. The germline V gene has CDR1 MDHEN and CDR2 SYDVKM. After removal of 4 bases from V and 2 bases from J, the junction contained 3 bases not matched to a gene. This CDR3 has 15 amino acids. The CDR3: CASSYGDRGNQPQHF. DNA for the CDR3: TGTGCCAGCAGTTATGGGGACAGGGGCAATCAGCCCCAGCATTTT.

V is TRBV6-5 and J is TRBJ2-3; D gene uncertain. This CDR3 region has 14 residues. V shed 0 bases and J shed 4 bases, with 8 bases lying between them. Germline CDR1 and CDR2: MNHEY and SVGAGI. In DNA form, the CDR3 reads TGTGCCAGCAGTTACTCCTTCGGAGCAGATACGCAGTATTTT. Its protein product is CASSYSFGADTQYF.

The chain combines TRBV27 with TRBJ2-5; a weak D match, TRBD1 (7 bases). Germline V gene lookup returns CDR1 MNHEY and CDR2 SMNVEV (reference sequence). Trimming took off 6 bases at V and 2 bases at J, with 19 bases between the two ends. The CDR3 is 16 amino acids. The DNA of the CDR3 is TGTGCCAGCAGCGCCCGTTGGAGGGGGCAGCAAGAGACCCAGTACTTC. Protein product: CASSARWRGQQETQYF.

This chain connects TRBV10-3 to TRBJ2-5; D not resolved. V was cut by 2 bases and J by 5 bases, with 12 bases left in between. The germline gives CDR1 ENHRY, CDR2 SYGVKD. CDR3 length: 14 amino acids. The CDR3 sequence is CAISEPLVRETQYF. CDR3 DNA sequence: TGTGCCATCAGTGAGCCTCTAGTGCGGGAGACCCAGTACTTC.

The chain has TRBV2 and TRBJ1-1, with D possibly being TRBD1 (5 bases). The CDR3 has 15 amino acids. The V end lost 2 bases, the J end lost 1 base, and 11 bases lay between the germline ends. The germline V gene has CDR1 SNHLY and CDR2 FYNNEI. The DNA of the CDR3 is TGTGCCAGCAGTGAACTTGGGGGGAAGAACACTGAAGCTTTCTTT. Protein: CASSELGGKNTEAFF.

This chain connects TRBV7-9 to TRBJ1-2, with 10 bases identical to TRBD1. Germline values: CDR1 SEHNR, CDR2 FQNEAQ (reference sequence). The CDR3 totals 12 residues. The ends lost 4 bases at V and 9 bases at J; junction bases unmatched: 2. The CDR3 spells CASSWDRGSYTF. The CDR3 DNA is TGTGCCAGCAGCTGGGACAGGGGAAGCTACACCTTC.